The following is a T cell receptor (beta chain) sequence with its context. Its target is not known. All donors were healthy HIV-negative adults lacking recent acute infections or vaccinations. The sample originates from a study of shared clonotypes between healthy human individuals. Looking at the study overall: CD8 memory received one plate per donor, CD8 naive two, CD4 memory three and CD4 naive three. Study-level points and caveats: All-four-donor shared clonotypes had higher generation probabilities than non-shared clonotypes did.

Profiling relied on immunoSEQ multiplex PCR, and the TCRdb table lists in-frame clones only, not all of them. The sample includes 2 million to 2.5 million clones, approximately 94% of them seen just once. Source material: naive CD4+ T cells sorted from blood. Subset described: CD45RA+ positively selected. This clonotype was obtained from a man between 18 and 35 years old in good health.

As DNA, the CDR3 is TGCGCCAGCAGCCCCTCTGAGGTAGCGGGGAACACCAAAAACATTCAGTACTTC. The encoded protein is CASSPSEVAGNTKNIQYF. The chain is built from TRBV5-1 and TRBJ2-4, with 8 bases matching TRBD2. The J segment lost 2 bases and the V segment lost 4 bases, leaving 14 bases of the junction unmatched. From germline, CDR1 is SGHRS and CDR2 YFSETQ. CDR3 length: 18 amino acids.